The present T cell receptor (beta chain) was sequenced within a study of neurological immune-mediated disorders. Using its own MiXCR run on the 5' RACE reads, TCRdb lists one record per CDR3 protein. The profile shows about 52,000 distinct CDR3 sequences, roughly 3.8% of them singletons. The germline V gene has CDR1 DFQATT and CDR2 SNEGSKA (reference sequence). Trimming shortened V by 0 bases and J by 9 bases, and 11 bases separated the two germline ends. The CDR3 runs to 12 residues. This clonotype came up a few times. The clonotype comes from a man between 60 and 75 years old with multiple sclerosis. The V and J genes are TRBV20-1 and TRBJ1-1; D remains unclear. The sequenced sample was PBMCs. This chain's CDR3 is CSARDKAAKAFF. The CDR3 DNA follows: TGCAGTGCTAGAGATAAGGCAGCTAAAGCTTTCTTT.